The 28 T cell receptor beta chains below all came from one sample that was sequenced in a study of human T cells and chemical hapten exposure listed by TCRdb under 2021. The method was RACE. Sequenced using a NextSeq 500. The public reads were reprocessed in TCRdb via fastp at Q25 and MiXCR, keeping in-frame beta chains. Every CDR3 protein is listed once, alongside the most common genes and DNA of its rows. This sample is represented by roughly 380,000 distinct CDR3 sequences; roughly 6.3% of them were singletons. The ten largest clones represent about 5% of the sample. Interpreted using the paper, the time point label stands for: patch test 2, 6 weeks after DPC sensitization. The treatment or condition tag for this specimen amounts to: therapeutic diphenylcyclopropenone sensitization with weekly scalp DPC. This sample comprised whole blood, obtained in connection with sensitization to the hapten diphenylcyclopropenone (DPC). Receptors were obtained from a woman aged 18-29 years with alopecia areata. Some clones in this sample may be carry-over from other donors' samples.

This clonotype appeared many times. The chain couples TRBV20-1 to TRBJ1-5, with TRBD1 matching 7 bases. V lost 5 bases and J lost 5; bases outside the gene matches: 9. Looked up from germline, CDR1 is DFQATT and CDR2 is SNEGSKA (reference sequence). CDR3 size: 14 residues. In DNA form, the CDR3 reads TGCAGTGCTCCTGACAGGGACGGGGATCAGCCCCAGCATTTT. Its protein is CSAPDRDGDQPQHF.

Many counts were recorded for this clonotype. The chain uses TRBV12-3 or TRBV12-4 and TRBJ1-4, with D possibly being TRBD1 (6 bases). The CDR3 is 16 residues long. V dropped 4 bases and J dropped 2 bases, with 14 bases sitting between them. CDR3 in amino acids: CASSSRTARTNEKLFF. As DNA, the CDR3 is TGTGCCAGCAGTTCCCGGACAGCCCGCACTAATGAAAAACTGTTTTTT.

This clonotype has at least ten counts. This CDR3 is CASSERSNTEAFF. Written as DNA, the CDR3 is TGTGCCAGCAGTGAAAGGTCGAACACTGAAGCTTTCTTT. The chain employs TRBV6-1 and TRBJ1-1, with unresolved D. This CDR3 region has 13 residues. V lost 2 bases and J lost 1, with 5 bases in between. CDR1 and CDR2 (germline): MNHNS, SASEGT.

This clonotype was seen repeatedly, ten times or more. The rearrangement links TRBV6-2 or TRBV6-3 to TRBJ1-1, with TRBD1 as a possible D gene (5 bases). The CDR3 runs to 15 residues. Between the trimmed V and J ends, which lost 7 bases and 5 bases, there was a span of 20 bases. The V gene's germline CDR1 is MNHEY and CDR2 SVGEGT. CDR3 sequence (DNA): TGTGCCAGCACTCCCAGCCGGCAGGGCCGTACTGAAGCTTTCTTT. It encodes CASTPSRQGRTEAFF.

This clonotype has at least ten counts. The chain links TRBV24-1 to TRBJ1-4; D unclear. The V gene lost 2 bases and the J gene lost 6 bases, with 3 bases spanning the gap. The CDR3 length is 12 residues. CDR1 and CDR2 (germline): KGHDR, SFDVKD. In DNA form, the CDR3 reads TGTGCCACCAGTGATTCTGATGAAAAACTGTTTTTT. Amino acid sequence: CATSDSDEKLFF.

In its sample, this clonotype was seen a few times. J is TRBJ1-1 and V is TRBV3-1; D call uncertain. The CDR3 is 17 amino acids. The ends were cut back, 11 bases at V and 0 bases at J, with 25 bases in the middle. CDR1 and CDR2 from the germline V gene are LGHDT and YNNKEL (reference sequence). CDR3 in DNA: TGTGCCGCACAAAAAGCCCCCACGGGCCTCGTGAACACTGAAGCTTTCTTT. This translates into CAAQKAPTGLVNTEAFF.

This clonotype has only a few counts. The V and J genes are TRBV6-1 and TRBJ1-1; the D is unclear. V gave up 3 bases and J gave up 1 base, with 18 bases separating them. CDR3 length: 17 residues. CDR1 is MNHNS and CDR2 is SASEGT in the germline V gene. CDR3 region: CASSDRTRGPTNTEAFF. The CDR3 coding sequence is TGTGCCAGCAGTGATAGAACCAGAGGACCGACGAACACTGAAGCTTTCTTT.

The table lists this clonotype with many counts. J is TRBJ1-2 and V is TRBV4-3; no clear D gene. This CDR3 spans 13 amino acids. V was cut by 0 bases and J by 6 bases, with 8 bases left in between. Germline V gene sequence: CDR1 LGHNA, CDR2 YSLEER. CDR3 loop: CASSQDLADGYTF. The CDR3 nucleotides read TGCGCCAGCAGCCAAGATCTAGCGGATGGCTACACCTTC.

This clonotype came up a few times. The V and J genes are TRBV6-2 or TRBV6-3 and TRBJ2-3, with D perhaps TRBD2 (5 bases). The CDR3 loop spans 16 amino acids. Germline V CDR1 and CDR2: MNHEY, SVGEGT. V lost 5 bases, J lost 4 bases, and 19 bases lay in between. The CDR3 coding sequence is TGTGCCAGCAGTCCCTTTACTAGTGGGCTGGCAGATACGCAGTATTTT. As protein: CASSPFTSGLADTQYF.

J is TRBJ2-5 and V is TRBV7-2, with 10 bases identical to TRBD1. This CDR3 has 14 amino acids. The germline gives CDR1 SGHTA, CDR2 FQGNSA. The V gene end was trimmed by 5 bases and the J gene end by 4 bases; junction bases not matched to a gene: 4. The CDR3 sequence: CASSPWDRGETQYF. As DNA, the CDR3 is TGTGCCAGCAGCCCTTGGGACAGGGGAGAGACCCAGTACTTC.

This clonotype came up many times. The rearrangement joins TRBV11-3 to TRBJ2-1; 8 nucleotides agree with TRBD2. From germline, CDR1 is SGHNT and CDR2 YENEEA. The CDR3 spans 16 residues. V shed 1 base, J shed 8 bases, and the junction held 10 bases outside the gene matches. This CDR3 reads CASSLGPAGELDEQFF. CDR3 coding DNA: TGTGCCAGCAGCTTAGGCCCAGCGGGGGAGCTGGATGAGCAGTTCTTC.

The CDR3 bases are TGTGCCAGCAGTGAATCCCCGGGACAGGGGGCGGTGATCGAAAAACTGTTTTTT. Protein product: CASSESPGQGAVIEKLFF. The J gene is TRBJ1-4, the V gene TRBV25-1; 12 nucleotides agree with TRBD1. The ends lost 1 base at V and 8 bases at J; junction bases unmatched: 11. CDR1 and CDR2 from the germline V gene are MGHDK and SYGVNS. The CDR3 spans 18 residues.

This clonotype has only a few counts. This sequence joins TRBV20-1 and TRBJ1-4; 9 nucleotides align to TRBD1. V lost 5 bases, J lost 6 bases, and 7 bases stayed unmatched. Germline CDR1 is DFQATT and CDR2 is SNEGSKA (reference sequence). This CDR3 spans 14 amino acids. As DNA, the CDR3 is TGCAGTGCTCGACCGGGACAGGGCGATGAAAAACTGTTTTTT. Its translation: CSARPGQGDEKLFF.

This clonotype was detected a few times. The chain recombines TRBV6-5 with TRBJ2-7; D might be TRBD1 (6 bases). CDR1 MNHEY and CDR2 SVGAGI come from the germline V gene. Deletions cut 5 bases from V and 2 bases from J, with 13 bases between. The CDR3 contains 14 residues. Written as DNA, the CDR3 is TGTGCCAGCAGTAAAGGACAGCACACCTACGAGCAGTACTTC. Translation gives CASSKGQHTYEQYF.

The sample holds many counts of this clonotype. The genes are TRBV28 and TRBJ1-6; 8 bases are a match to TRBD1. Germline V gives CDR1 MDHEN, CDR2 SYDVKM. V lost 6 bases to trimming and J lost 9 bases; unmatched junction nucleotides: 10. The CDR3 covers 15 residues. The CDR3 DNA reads TGTGCCAGCAGACAAGGACAGGGAGTAGTTTCACCCCTCCACTTT. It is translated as CASRQGQGVVSPLHF.

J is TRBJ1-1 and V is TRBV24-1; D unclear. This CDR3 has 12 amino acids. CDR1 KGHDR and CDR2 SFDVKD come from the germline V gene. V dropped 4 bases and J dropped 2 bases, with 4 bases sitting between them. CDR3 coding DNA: TGTGCCACCAGTGACTTCAACACTGAAGCTTTCTTT. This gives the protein CATSDFNTEAFF.

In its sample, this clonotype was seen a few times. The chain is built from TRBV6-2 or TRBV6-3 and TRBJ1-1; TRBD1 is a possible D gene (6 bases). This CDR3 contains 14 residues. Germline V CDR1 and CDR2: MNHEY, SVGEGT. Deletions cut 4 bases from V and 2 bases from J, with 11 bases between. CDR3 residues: CASSWGGFNTEAFF. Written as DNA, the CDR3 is TGTGCCAGCAGTTGGGGGGGCTTCAACACTGAAGCTTTCTTT.

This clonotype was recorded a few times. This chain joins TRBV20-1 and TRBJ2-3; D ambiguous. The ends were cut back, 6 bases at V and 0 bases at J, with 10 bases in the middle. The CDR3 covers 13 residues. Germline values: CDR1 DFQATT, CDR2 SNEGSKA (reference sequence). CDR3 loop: CSAGRTSTDTQYF. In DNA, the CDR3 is TGCAGTGCGGGTCGTACAAGCACAGATACGCAGTATTTT.

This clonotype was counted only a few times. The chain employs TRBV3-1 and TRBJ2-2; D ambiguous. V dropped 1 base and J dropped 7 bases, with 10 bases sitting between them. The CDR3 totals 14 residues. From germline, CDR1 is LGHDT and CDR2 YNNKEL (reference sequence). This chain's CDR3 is CASSQVQSSGELFF. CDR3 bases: TGTGCCAGCAGCCAAGTTCAGTCCAGCGGGGAGCTGTTTTTT.

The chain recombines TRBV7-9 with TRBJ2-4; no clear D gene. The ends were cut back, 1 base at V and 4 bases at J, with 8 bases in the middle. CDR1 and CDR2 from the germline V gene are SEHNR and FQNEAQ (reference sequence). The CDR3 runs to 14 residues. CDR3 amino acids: CASSLEVKKNIQYF. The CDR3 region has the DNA TGTGCCAGCAGCTTAGAAGTTAAGAAAAACATTCAGTACTTC.

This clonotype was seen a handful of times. CDR3 region: CASTPRANSGNTIYF. The CDR3 coding sequence is TGTGCCAGCACCCCCCGGGCCAACTCTGGAAACACCATATATTTT. The chain carries TRBV6-6 and TRBJ1-3; D is unresolved. Looked up from germline, CDR1 is MNHNY and CDR2 is SVGAGI (reference sequence). The CDR3 length is 15 residues. V was clipped by 7 bases and J by 0 bases, with 13 bases between them.

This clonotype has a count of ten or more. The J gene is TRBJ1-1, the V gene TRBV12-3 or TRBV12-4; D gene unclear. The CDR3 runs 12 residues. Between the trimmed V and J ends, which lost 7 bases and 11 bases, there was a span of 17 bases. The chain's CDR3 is CASTSPGSWAFF. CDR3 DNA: TGTGCCAGCACCTCTCCGGGCTCCTGGGCTTTCTTT.

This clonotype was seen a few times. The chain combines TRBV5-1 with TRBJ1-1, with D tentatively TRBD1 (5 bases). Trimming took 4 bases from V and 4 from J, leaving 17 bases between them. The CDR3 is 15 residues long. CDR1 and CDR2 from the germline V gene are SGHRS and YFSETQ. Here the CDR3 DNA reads TGCGCCAGCAGCCTGGGGCAGGGCCCGGGCACTGAAGCTTTCTTT. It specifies CASSLGQGPGTEAFF. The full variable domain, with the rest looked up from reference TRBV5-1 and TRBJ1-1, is KAGVTQTPRYLIKTRGQQVTLSCSPISGHRSVSWYQQTPGQGLQFLFEYFSETQRNKGNFPGRFSGRQFSNSRSEMNVSTLELGDSALYLCASSLGQGPGTEAFFGQGTRLTVV.

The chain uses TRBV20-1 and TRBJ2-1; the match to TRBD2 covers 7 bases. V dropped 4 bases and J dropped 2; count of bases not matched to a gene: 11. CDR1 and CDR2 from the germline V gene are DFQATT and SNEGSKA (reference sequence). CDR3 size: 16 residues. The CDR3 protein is CSATAGLAVTYNEQFF. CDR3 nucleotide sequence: TGCAGTGCTACCGCTGGTCTAGCGGTAACCTACAATGAGCAGTTCTTC.

The CDR3 loop is CSAIPGGAYEQYF. CDR3 nucleotides: TGCAGTGCTATCCCGGGGGGAGCCTACGAGCAGTACTTC. V is TRBV20-1 and J is TRBJ2-7; 7 bases fit TRBD2. The germline CDR1 and CDR2 sequences are DFQATT and SNEGSKA (reference sequence). The length of the CDR3 is 13 residues. With V trimmed by 4 bases and J by 2 bases, 5 bases remained unmatched.

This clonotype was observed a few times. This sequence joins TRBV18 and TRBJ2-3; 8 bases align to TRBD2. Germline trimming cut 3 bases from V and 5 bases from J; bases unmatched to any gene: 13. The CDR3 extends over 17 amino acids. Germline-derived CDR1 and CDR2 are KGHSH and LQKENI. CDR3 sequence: CASSPLPSGGDLDTQYF. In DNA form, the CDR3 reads TGTGCCAGCTCACCGCTCCCCAGCGGGGGTGATCTAGATACGCAGTATTTT.

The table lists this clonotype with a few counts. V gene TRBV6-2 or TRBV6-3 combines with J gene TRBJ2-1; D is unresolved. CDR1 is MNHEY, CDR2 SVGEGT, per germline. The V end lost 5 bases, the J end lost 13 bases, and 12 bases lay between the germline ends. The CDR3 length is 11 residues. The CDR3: CASSTYLTQFF. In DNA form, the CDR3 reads TGTGCCAGCAGTACATACCTAACTCAGTTCTTC.

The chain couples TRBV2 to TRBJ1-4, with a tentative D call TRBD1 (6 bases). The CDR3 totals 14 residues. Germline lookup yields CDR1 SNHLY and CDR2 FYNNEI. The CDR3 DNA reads TGTGCATTGGGGGCTGAGTTAACTAATGAAAAACTGTTTTTT. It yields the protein CALGAELTNEKLFF.